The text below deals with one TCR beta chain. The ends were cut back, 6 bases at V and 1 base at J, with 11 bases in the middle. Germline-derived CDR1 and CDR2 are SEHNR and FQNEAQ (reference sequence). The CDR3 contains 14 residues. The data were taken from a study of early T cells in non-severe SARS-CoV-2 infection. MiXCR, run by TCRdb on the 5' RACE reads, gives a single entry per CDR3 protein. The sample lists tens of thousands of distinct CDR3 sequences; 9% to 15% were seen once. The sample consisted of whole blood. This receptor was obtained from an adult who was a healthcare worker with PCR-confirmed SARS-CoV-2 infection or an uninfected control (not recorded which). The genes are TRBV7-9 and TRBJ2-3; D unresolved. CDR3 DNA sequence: TGTGCCAGCAGGGCGTACGTTGGCACAGATACGCAGTATTTT. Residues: CASRAYVGTDTQYF. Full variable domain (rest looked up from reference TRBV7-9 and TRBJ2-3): DTGVSQNPRHKITKRGQNVTFRCDPISEHNRLYWYRQTLGQGPEFLTYFQNEAQLEKSRLLSDRFSAERPKGSFSTLEIQRTEQGDSAMYLCASRAYVGTDTQYFGPGTRLTVL.